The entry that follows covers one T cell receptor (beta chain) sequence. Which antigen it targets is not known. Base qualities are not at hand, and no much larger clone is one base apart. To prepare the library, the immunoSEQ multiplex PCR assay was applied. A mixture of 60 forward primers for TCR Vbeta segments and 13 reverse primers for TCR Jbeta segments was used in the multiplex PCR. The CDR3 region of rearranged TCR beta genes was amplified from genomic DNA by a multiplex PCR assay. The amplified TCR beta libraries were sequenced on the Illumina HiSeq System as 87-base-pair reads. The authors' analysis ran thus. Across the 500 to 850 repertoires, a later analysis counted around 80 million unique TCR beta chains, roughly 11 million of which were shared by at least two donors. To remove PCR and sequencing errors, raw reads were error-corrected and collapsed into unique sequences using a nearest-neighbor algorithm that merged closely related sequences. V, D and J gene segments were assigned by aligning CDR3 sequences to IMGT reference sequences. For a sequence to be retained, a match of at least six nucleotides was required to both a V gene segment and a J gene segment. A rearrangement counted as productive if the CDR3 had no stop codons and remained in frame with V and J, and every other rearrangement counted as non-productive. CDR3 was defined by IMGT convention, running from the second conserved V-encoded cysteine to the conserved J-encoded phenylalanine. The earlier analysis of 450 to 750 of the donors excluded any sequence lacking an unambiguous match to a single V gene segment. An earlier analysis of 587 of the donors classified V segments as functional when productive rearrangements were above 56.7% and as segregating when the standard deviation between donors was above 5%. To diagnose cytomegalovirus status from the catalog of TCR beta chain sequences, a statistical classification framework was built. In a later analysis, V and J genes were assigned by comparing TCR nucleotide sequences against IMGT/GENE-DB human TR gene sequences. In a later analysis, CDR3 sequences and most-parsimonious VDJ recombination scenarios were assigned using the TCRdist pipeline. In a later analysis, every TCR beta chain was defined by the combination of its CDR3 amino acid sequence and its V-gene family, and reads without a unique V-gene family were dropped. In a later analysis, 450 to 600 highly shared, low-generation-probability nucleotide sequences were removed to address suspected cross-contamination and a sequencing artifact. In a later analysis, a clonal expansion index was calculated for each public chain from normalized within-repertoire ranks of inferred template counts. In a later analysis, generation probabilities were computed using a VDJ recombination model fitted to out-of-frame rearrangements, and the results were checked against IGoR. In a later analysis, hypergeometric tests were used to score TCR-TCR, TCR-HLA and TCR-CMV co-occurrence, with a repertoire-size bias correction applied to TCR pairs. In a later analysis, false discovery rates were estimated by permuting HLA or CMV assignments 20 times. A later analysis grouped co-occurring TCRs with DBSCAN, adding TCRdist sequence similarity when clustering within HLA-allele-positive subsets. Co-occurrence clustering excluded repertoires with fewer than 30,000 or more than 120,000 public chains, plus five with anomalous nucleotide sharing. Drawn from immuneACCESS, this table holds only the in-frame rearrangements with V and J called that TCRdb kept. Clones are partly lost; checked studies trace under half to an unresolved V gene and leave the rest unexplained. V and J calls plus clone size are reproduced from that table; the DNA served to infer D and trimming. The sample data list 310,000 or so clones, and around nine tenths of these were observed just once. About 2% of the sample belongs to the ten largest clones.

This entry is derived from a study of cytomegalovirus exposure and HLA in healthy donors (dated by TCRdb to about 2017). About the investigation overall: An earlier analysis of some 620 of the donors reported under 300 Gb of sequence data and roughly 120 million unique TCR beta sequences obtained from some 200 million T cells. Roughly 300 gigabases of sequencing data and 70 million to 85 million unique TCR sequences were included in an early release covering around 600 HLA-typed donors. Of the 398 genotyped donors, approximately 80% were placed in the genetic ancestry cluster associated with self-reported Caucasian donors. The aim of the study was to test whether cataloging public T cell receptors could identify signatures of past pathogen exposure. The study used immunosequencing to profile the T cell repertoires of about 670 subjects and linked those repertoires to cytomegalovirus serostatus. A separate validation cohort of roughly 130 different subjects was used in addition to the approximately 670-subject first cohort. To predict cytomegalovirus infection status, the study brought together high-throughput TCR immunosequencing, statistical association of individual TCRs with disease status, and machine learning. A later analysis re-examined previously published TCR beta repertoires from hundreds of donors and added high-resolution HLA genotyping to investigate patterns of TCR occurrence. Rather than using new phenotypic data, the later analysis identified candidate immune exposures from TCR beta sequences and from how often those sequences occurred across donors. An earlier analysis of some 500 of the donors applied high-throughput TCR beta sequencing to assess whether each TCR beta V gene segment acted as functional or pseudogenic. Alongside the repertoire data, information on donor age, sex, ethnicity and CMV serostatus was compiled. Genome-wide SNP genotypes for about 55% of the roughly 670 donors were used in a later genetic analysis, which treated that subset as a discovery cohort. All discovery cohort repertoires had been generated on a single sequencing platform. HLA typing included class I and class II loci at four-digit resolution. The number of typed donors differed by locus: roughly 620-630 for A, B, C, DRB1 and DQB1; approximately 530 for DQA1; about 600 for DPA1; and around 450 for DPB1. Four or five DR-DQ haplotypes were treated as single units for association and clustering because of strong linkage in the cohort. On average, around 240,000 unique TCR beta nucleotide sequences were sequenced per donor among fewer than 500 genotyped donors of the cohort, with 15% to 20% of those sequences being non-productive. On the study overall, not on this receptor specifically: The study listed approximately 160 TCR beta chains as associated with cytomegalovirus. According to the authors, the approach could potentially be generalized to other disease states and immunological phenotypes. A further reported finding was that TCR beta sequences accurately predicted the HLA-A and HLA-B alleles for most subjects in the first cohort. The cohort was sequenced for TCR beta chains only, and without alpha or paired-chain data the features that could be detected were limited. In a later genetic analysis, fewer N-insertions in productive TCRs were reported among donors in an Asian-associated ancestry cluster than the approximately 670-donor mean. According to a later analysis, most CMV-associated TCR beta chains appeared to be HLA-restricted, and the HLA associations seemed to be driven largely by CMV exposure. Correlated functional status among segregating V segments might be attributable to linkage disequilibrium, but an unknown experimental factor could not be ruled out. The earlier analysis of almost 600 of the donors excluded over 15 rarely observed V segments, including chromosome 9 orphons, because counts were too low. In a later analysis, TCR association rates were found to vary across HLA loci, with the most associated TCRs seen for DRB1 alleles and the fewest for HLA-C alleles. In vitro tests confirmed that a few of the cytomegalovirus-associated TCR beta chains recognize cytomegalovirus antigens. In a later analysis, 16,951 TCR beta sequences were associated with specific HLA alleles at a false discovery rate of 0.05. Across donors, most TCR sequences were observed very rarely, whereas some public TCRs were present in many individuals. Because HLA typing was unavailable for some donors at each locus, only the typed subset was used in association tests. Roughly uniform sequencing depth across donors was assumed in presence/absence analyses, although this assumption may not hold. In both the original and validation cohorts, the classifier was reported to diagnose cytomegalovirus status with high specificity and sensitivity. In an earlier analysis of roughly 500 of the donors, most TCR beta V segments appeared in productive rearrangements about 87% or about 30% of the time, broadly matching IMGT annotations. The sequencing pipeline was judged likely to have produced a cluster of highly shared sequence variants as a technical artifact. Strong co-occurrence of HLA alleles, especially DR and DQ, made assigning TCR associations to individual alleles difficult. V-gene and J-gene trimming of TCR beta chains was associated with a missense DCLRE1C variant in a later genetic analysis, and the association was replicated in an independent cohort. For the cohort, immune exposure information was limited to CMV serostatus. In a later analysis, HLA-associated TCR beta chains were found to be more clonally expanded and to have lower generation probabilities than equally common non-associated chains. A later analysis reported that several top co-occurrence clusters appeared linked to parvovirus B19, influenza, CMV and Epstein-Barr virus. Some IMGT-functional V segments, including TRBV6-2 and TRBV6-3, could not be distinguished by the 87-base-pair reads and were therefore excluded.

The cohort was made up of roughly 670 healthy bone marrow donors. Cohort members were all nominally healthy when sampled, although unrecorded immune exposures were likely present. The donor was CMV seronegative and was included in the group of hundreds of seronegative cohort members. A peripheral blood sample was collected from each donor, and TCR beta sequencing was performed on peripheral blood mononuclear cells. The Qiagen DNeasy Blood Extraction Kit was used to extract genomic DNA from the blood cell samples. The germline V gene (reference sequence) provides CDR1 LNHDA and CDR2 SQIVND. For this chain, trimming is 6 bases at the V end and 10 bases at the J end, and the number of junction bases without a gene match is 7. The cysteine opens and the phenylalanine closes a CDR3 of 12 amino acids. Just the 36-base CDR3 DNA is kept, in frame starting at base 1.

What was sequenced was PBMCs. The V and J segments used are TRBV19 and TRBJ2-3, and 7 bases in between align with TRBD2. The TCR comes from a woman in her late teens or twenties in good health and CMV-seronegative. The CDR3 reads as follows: CASSTLAGAQYF. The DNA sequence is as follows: TGTGCCAGTAGCACCCTTGCGGGGGCGCAGTATTTT.